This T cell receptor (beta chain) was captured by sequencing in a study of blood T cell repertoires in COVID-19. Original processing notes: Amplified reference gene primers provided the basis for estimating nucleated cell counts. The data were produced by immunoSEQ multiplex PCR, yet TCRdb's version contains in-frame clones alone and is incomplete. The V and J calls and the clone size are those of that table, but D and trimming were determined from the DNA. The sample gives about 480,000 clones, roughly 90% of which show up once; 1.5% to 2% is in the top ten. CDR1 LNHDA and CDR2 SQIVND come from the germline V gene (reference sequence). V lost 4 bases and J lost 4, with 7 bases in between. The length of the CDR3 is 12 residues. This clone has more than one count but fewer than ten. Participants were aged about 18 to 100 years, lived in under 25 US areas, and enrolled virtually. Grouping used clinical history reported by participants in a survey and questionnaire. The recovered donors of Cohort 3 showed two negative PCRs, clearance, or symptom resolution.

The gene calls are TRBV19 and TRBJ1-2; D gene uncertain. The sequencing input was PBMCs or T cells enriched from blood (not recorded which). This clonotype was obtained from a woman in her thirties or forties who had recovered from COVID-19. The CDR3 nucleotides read TGTGCCAGTAGTACAGGCCGCTATGGCTACACCTTC. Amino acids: CASSTGRYGYTF.